A selection of T cell receptor beta chains follows, all from one sample in a study of T cells after yellow fever vaccination. TCRdb re-analysed the 5' RACE reads in MiXCR, keeping a single row per CDR3 protein. The sample has under 550,000 distinct CDR3 sequences, 20% to 25% seen once. The source was PBMCs, collected more than 20 days after the first yellow fever vaccination. Every receptor here comes from a man aged 18 to 30 who received the YFV17D yellow fever vaccine. The CDR3 runs from the conserved cysteine through the conserved F or W. The D gene is left open where the match is weak. Not all rows give a size; the values are once, few, many and, for expanded clones, a class.

d_call: .
v_call: TRBV29-1
j_call: TRBJ1-2
clone_size: few
cdr3_nt: TGCAGCGCCACGTCCGAGGCAGGATACGGGGGCTACACCTTC
cdr3_aa: CSATSEAGYGGYTF

d_call: TRBD1
v_call: TRBV11-2
j_call: TRBJ2-7
clone_size: few
cdr3_nt: TGTGCCAGCAGCGCCGGGACAGGAGTATCCTACGAGCAGTACTTC
cdr3_aa: CASSAGTGVSYEQYF

d_call: TRBD1
v_call: TRBV6-5
j_call: TRBJ1-4
clone_size: .
cdr3_nt: TGTGCCAGCAGTTACTGGGGACAGGGGGAAGAAAAACTGTTTTTT
cdr3_aa: CASSYWGQGEEKLFF

d_call: TRBD2
v_call: TRBV5-1
j_call: TRBJ2-7
clone_size: few
cdr3_nt: TGCGCCAGCAGCTTGTACCTAGCGGGGGCGAGCTACGAGCAGTACTTC
cdr3_aa: CASSLYLAGASYEQYF

d_call: .
v_call: TRBV5-6
j_call: TRBJ1-2
clone_size: few
cdr3_nt: TGTGCCAGCAGCTTGGGTAGGGGGAACTATGGCTACACCTTC
cdr3_aa: CASSLGRGNYGYTF

d_call: .
v_call: TRBV9
j_call: TRBJ1-2
clone_size: .
cdr3_nt: TGTGCCAGCAGCCCCCTAGGGTACTATGGCTACACCTTC
cdr3_aa: CASSPLGYYGYTF

d_call: .
v_call: TRBV2
j_call: TRBJ2-5
clone_size: .
cdr3_nt: TGTGCCAGCGGGGTTCTGTCAGAGACCCAGTACTTC
cdr3_aa: CASGVLSETQYF

d_call: TRBD1
v_call: TRBV6-2/TRBV6-3
j_call: TRBJ2-7
clone_size: few
cdr3_nt: TGCGGGACAGGGGGCTCCTACGAGCAGTACTTC
cdr3_aa: CGTGGSYEQYF

d_call: TRBD2
v_call: TRBV20-1
j_call: TRBJ2-2
clone_size: .
cdr3_nt: TGCAGTGCTAGCCTAGCGGGGGTCGACACCGGGGAGCTGTTTTTT
cdr3_aa: CSASLAGVDTGELFF

d_call: .
v_call: TRBV9
j_call: TRBJ2-7
clone_size: .
cdr3_nt: TGTGCCAGCAGCGTATCGTCGAACTACGAGCAGTACTTC
cdr3_aa: CASSVSSNYEQYF

d_call: .
v_call: TRBV7-9
j_call: TRBJ1-2
clone_size: many
cdr3_nt: TGTGCCAGCAGCCAAAACCTCAGGGGTATCTATGGCTACACCTTC
cdr3_aa: CASSQNLRGIYGYTF

d_call: TRBD1
v_call: TRBV4-3
j_call: TRBJ2-1
clone_size: few
cdr3_nt: TGCGCCAGCAGCCGATTCAGGGGGCTCGAACCCTACAATGAGCAGTTCTTC
cdr3_aa: CASSRFRGLEPYNEQFF

d_call: .
v_call: TRBV6-5
j_call: TRBJ1-1
clone_size: .
cdr3_nt: TGTGCCAGCAGTTGTAACCCCTCCTACCCGAACACTGAAGCTTTCTTT
cdr3_aa: CASSCNPSYPNTEAFF

d_call: .
v_call: TRBV12-3/TRBV12-4
j_call: TRBJ1-3
clone_size: .
cdr3_nt: TGTGCCAGCAGCCATATACAGGGCTCTGGAAACACCATATATTTT
cdr3_aa: CASSHIQGSGNTIYF

d_call: .
v_call: TRBV4-1
j_call: TRBJ1-1
clone_size: .
cdr3_nt: TGCGCCAGCAGCCACGGACTGAACACTGAAGCTTTCTTT
cdr3_aa: CASSHGLNTEAFF

d_call: .
v_call: TRBV6-5
j_call: TRBJ2-5
clone_size: few
cdr3_nt: TGTGCCAGCAGTTACACCGCTTCTCGAGGGGAGACCCAGTACTTC
cdr3_aa: CASSYTASRGETQYF

d_call: TRBD1
v_call: TRBV7-9
j_call: TRBJ1-1
clone_size: .
cdr3_nt: TGTGCCAGCAGCTTTCAAGTCGACAGGGGAATAAGAGCTTTCTTT
cdr3_aa: CASSFQVDRGIRAFF

d_call: .
v_call: TRBV7-9
j_call: TRBJ1-2
clone_size: .
cdr3_nt: TGTGCCAGCAGCCCCCCAGAGTTGGGGTGGGGCTATGGCTACACCTTC
cdr3_aa: CASSPPELGWGYGYTF

d_call: .
v_call: TRBV28
j_call: TRBJ1-1
clone_size: .
cdr3_nt: TGTGCCAGCAGTACCGGGACAAGTGAAGCTTTCTTT
cdr3_aa: CASSTGTSEAFF

d_call: .
v_call: TRBV3-1
j_call: TRBJ1-6
clone_size: many
cdr3_nt: TGTGCCAGCAGCCTTACTGATAATTCACCCCTCCACTTT
cdr3_aa: CASSLTDNSPLHF

d_call: .
v_call: TRBV10-3
j_call: TRBJ1-5
clone_size: .
cdr3_nt: TGTGCCATCAGTGAGTCGGGGCTCAATCAGCCCCAGCATTTT
cdr3_aa: CAISESGLNQPQHF

d_call: TRBD1
v_call: TRBV28
j_call: TRBJ1-5
clone_size: many
cdr3_nt: TGTGCCAGCAGTTCCCTCCGACAGGGTAGCAATCAGCCCCAGCATTTT
cdr3_aa: CASSSLRQGSNQPQHF

d_call: TRBD2
v_call: TRBV6-1
j_call: TRBJ2-5
clone_size: .
cdr3_nt: TGTGCCAGCAGTGTAGCGGGGGTCCAATGGGAGACCCAGTACTTC
cdr3_aa: CASSVAGVQWETQYF

d_call: TRBD1
v_call: TRBV11-2
j_call: TRBJ1-1
clone_size: .
cdr3_nt: TGTGCCAGCAGCTGGACAGGGGGCGAATTATTAATCCCTGAAGCTTTCTTT
cdr3_aa: CASSWTGGELLIPEAFF

d_call: .
v_call: TRBV6-2/TRBV6-3
j_call: TRBJ1-1
clone_size: .
cdr3_nt: TGTGCCAGCAGTTACCCTGGGGCTGAAGCTTTCTTT
cdr3_aa: CASSYPGAEAFF

d_call: .
v_call: TRBV7-6
j_call: TRBJ2-1
clone_size: .
cdr3_nt: TGTGCCAGCAGCGCCGAGGCCGATGAGCAGTTCTTC
cdr3_aa: CASSAEADEQFF

d_call: .
v_call: TRBV4-1
j_call: TRBJ2-5
clone_size: .
cdr3_nt: TGCGCCAGCAGCCAACGACAACAAGAGACCCAGTACTTC
cdr3_aa: CASSQRQQETQYF

d_call: TRBD2
v_call: TRBV5-1
j_call: TRBJ2-2
clone_size: .
cdr3_nt: TGCGCCAGCAGCCGGACTAGCGGGGGCACCACCGGGGAGCTGTTTTTT
cdr3_aa: CASSRTSGGTTGELFF

d_call: .
v_call: TRBV3-1
j_call: TRBJ2-5
clone_size: .
cdr3_nt: TGTGCCAGCAGCCAAGATCTCAAGACCCAGTACTTC
cdr3_aa: CASSQDLKTQYF

d_call: .
v_call: TRBV11-2
j_call: TRBJ1-4
clone_size: few
cdr3_nt: TGTGCCAGCAGCTCCCTCTCCTGGGGGGCGAGTGAAAAACTGTTTTTT
cdr3_aa: CASSSLSWGASEKLFF

d_call: TRBD1
v_call: TRBV30
j_call: TRBJ1-2
clone_size: .
cdr3_nt: TGTGCCTGGAGTCTTCAGGACAGGACAAACTATGGCTACACCTTC
cdr3_aa: CAWSLQDRTNYGYTF

d_call: TRBD1
v_call: TRBV16
j_call: TRBJ2-7
clone_size: .
cdr3_nt: TGTGCCAGCAGCCAGTCAGGGACAGGGTCCACCGAGCAGTACTTC
cdr3_aa: CASSQSGTGSTEQYF

d_call: .
v_call: TRBV6-5
j_call: TRBJ1-3
clone_size: .
cdr3_nt: TGTGCCAGCAGTTTGGGACTGTTCTCTGGAAACACCATATATTTT
cdr3_aa: CASSLGLFSGNTIYF

d_call: .
v_call: TRBV19
j_call: TRBJ2-2
clone_size: .
cdr3_nt: TGTGCCAGTAGTATTCTCGGGACCACCGGGGAGCTGTTTTTT
cdr3_aa: CASSILGTTGELFF

d_call: .
v_call: TRBV24-1
j_call: TRBJ2-1
clone_size: many
cdr3_nt: TGTGCCACCAGTGACTCCTCAGTTAGTGAGCAGTTCTTC
cdr3_aa: CATSDSSVSEQFF

d_call: .
v_call: TRBV6-5
j_call: TRBJ2-7
clone_size: many
cdr3_nt: TGTGCCAGCAGTTACGATTCAGTAGGACCCTACGAGCAGTACTTC
cdr3_aa: CASSYDSVGPYEQYF

d_call: .
v_call: TRBV12-3/TRBV12-4
j_call: TRBJ2-3
clone_size: .
cdr3_nt: TGTGCCAGCAGGGCACCGGGACGGACGCAGTATTTT
cdr3_aa: CASRAPGRTQYF

d_call: .
v_call: TRBV20-1
j_call: TRBJ2-1
clone_size: .
cdr3_nt: TGCAGTGCGGAACCTAATGAGCAGTTCTTC
cdr3_aa: CSAEPNEQFF

d_call: TRBD2
v_call: TRBV7-3
j_call: TRBJ2-1
clone_size: few
cdr3_nt: TGTGCCAGCAGCCTTAACGGGGGGGTGCTTAACAATGAGCAGTTCTTC
cdr3_aa: CASSLNGGVLNNEQFF

d_call: TRBD2
v_call: TRBV6-2/TRBV6-3
j_call: TRBJ2-4
clone_size: .
cdr3_nt: TGTGCCAGCAGTGACGCGACTAGCGCGCTAGCCAAAAACATTCAGTACTTC
cdr3_aa: CASSDATSALAKNIQYF

d_call: .
v_call: TRBV27
j_call: TRBJ2-2
clone_size: .
cdr3_nt: TGTGCCAGCAGTTTATATAGGCCGGGAAACACCGGGGAGCTGTTTTTT
cdr3_aa: CASSLYRPGNTGELFF